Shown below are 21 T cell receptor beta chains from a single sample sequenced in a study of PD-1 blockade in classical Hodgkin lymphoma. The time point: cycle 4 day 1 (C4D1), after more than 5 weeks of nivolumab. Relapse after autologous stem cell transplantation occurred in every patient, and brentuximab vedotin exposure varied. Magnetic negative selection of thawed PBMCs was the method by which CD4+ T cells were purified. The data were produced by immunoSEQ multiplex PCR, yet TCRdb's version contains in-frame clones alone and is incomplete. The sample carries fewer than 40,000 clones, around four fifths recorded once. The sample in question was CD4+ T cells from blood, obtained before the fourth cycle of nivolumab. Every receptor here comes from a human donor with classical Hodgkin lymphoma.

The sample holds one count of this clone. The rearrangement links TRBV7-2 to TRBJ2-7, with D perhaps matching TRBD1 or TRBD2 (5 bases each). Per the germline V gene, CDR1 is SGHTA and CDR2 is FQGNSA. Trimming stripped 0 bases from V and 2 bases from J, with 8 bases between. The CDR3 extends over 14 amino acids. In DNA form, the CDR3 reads TGTGCCAGCAGCTTAGCGGGGGTCACCTACGAGCAGTACTTC. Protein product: CASSLAGVTYEQYF. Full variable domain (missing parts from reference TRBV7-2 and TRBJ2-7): GAGVSQSPSNKVTEKGKDVELRCDPISGHTALYWYRQSLGQGLEFLIYFQGNSAPDKSGLPSDRFSAERTGGSVSTLTIQRTQQEDSAVYLCASSLAGVTYEQYFGPGTRLTVT.

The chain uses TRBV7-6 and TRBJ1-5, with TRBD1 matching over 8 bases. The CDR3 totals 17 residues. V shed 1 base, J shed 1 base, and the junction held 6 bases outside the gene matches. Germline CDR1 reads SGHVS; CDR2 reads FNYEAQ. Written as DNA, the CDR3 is TGTGCCAGCAGCTTAGGAGACAGGGGTGTAAGCAATCAGCCCCAGCATTTT. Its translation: CASSLGDRGVSNQPQHF.

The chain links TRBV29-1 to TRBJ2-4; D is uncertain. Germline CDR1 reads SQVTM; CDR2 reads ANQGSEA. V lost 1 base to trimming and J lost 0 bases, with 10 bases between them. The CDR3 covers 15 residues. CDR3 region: CSVEGPLLAKNIQYF. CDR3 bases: TGCAGCGTTGAAGGTCCGTTACTAGCCAAAAACATTCAGTACTTC.

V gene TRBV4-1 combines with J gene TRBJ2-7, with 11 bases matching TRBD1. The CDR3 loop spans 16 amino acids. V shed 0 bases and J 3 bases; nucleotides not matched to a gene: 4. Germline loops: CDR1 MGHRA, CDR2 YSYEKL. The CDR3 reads CASSQDWTGGFYEQYF. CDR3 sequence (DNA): TGCGCCAGCAGCCAAGACTGGACAGGGGGCTTCTACGAGCAGTACTTC.

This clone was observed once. This chain's CDR3 is CASSLASTFSAQETQYF. The CDR3, as DNA: TGCGCCAGCAGCTTGGCCTCAACCTTTAGCGCCCAAGAGACCCAGTACTTC. This chain uses TRBV5-1 with TRBJ2-5, with a tentative D call TRBD2 (5 bases). V gave up 0 bases and J gave up 1 base, with 16 bases separating them. The CDR3 has 17 amino acids. From germline, CDR1 is SGHRS and CDR2 YFSETQ.

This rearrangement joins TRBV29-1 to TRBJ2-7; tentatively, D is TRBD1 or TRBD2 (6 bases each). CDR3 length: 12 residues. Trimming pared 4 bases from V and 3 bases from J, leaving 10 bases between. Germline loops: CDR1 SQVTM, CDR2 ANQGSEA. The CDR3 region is CSVAGAGYEQYF. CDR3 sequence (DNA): TGCAGCGTTGCGGGGGCAGGCTACGAGCAGTACTTC.

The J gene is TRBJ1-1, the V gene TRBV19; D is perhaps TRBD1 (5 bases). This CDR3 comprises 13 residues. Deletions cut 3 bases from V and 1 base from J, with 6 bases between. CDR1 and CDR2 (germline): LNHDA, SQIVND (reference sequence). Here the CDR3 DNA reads TGTGCCAGTAGTATTCAGGGGAACACTGAAGCTTTCTTT. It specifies CASSIQGNTEAFF.

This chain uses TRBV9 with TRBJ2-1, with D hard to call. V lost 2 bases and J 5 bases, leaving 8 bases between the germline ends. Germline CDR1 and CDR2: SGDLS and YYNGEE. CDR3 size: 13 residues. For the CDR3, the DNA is TGTGCCAGCAGCGTCGACTTGAACAATGAGCAGTTCTTC. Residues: CASSVDLNNEQFF.

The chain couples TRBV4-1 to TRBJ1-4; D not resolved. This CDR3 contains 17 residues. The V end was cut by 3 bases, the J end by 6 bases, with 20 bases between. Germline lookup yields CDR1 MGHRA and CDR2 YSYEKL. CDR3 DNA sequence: TGCGCCAGCAGCCACAGCCGGGCCTCAAGGGAGGATGAAAAACTGTTTTTT. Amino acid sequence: CASSHSRASREDEKLFF.

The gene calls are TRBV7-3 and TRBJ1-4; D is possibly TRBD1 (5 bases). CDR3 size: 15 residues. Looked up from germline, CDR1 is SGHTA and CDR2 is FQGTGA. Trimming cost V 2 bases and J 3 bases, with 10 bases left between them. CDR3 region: CASSLRGSPNEKLFF. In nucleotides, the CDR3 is TGTGCCAGCAGCTTACGGGGGAGCCCTAATGAAAAACTGTTTTTT.

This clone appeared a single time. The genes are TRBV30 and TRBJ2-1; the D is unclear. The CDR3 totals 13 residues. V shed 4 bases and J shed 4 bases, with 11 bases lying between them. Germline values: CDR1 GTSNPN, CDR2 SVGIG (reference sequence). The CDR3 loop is CAWIPLGYNEQFF. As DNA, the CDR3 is TGTGCCTGGATCCCCCTTGGGTACAATGAGCAGTTCTTC.

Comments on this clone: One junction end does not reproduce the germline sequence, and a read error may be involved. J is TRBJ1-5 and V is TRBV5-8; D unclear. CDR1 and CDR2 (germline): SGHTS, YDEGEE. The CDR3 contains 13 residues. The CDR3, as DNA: TGTGCCAGCACCTTGGGGAATCATCAGCCCCAGCATTTT. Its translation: CASTLGNHQPQHF.

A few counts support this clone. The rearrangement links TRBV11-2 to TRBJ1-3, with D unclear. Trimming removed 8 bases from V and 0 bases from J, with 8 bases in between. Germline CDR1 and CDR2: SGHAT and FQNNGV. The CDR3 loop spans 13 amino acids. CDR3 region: CASRQVSGNTIYF. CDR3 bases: TGTGCCAGCCGCCAAGTCTCTGGAAACACCATATATTTT. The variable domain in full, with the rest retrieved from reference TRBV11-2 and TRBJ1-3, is EAGVAQSPRYKIIEKRQSVAFWCNPISGHATLYWYQQILGQGPKLLIQFQNNGVVDDSQLPKDRFSAERLKGVDSTLKIQPAKLEDSAVYLCASRQVSGNTIYFGEGSWLTVV.

The CDR3 DNA follows: TGCGCCAGCAGCTTGTTTACTAGCGGGGGGGCGGAGACCCAGTACTTC. It specifies CASSLFTSGGAETQYF. The chain has TRBV5-1 and TRBJ2-5; 13 nucleotides match TRBD2. V shed 1 base, J shed 5 bases, and the junction held 5 bases outside the gene matches. The CDR3 loop spans 16 amino acids. In germline, CDR1 is SGHRS, CDR2 YFSETQ.

In DNA form, the CDR3 reads TGCAGCGTTGAATGGACAGGGGAAGAGACCCAGTACTTC. Its translation: CSVEWTGEETQYF. The chain uses TRBV29-1 and TRBJ2-5; 9 nucleotides agree with TRBD1. This CDR3 region has 13 residues. Germline V gives CDR1 SQVTM, CDR2 ANQGSEA. Germline trimming cut 2 bases from V and 3 bases from J; bases unmatched to any gene: 1.

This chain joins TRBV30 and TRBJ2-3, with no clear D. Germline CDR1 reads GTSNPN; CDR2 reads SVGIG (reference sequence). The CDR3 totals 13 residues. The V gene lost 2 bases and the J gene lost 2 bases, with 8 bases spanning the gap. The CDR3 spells CAWSRLHTDTQYF. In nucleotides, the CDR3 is TGTGCCTGGAGTCGGCTTCACACAGATACGCAGTATTTT.

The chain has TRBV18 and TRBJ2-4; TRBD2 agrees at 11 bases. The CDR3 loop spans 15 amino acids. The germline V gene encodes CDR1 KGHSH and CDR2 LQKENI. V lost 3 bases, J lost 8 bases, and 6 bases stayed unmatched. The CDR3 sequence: CASSPNSGGADIQYF. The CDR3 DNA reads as TGTGCCAGCTCACCTAATAGCGGGGGGGCAGACATTCAGTACTTC.

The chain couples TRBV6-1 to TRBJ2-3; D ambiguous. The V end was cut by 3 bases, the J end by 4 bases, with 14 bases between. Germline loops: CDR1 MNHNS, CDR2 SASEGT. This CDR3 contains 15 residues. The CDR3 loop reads CASSEISSYSDTQYF. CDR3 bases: TGTGCCAGCAGTGAGATTAGCTCTTACTCAGATACGCAGTATTTT.

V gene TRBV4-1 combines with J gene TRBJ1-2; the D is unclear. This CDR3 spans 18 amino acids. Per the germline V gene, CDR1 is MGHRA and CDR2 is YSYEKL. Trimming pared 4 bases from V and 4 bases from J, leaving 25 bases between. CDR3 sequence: CASSPRRHAPLEVYGYTF. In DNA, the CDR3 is TGCGCCAGCAGCCCAAGACGGCACGCCCCGCTAGAAGTCTATGGCTACACCTTC.

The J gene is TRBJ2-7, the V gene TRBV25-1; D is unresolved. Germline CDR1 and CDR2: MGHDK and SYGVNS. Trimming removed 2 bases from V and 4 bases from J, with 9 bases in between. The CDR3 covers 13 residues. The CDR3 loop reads CASSEVGRYEQYF. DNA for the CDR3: TGTGCCAGCAGTGAAGTGGGCAGGTACGAGCAGTACTTC.

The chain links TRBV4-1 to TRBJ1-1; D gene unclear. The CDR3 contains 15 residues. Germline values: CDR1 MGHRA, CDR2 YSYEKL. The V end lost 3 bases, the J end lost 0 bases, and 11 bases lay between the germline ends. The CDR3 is CASSHPDGMNTEAFF. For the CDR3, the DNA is TGCGCCAGCAGCCATCCTGACGGAATGAACACTGAAGCTTTCTTT.